This TCR beta chain was documented in a study of blood T cell repertoires in COVID-19. Looking at the study overall: Sample material is recorded as cDNA or gDNA derived from T cells, B-cell-depleted T cells, or PBMCs.

CDR3 length: 13 residues. V dropped 5 bases and J dropped 2; count of bases not matched to a gene: 4. The germline gives CDR1 GTSNPN, CDR2 SVGIG (reference sequence). Produced via immunoSEQ multiplex PCR; TCRdb's table is partial and in-frame only. Of tens of thousands of clones listed, 88% are singletons. This TCR was recovered from a human donor in a cohort sampled during active COVID-19. Sequenced material: peripheral blood. The V gene is TRBV30, the J gene TRBJ2-7; 9 bases line up with TRBD1. CDR3: CAWVGQGPYEQYF. DNA for the CDR3: TGTGCCTGGGTAGGACAGGGGCCCTACGAGCAGTACTTC.